This TCR beta chain was sequenced during a study of T cell repertoires and leukemia-associated antigens. Study-level information: Roughly 16 million effective reads came from all samples combined. Study conclusions and caveats: V, J, VDJ and CDR3 counts did not differ significantly among groups. No direct test of specificity or function was done for expanded clones.

One entry per CDR3 protein, called by TCRdb with MiXCR from the 5' RACE reads. The table shows roughly 15,000 distinct CDR3 sequences, with over 30% occurring only once. Only a few counts were recorded for this clonotype. Its antigen is still unknown. Source material: CD3+ T cells sorted from blood and cultured. The source is a female donor in good health.

This chain's CDR3 is CASRQGPYSDTQYF. CDR3 DNA sequence: TGTGCCAGCAGACAAGGCCCCTATTCGGATACGCAGTATTTT. This rearrangement joins TRBV28 to TRBJ2-3; D is unresolved. The CDR3 totals 14 residues. CDR1 MDHEN and CDR2 SYDVKM come from the germline V gene. The V end lost 6 bases, the J end lost 6 bases, and 16 bases lay between the germline ends.